These T cell receptor beta chains were read from a single sample in a study of response to subunit inactivated influenza vaccine. TCRdb used MiXCR to reprocess the RT-PCR reads, holding one entry per CDR3 protein. The repertoire holds hundreds of thousands of distinct CDR3 sequences, with less than 10% as singletons. The starting material was PBMCs from blood, obtained 23 to 25 months after vaccination. The receptors shown here come from a man aged 50 to 75 who received an inactivated influenza vaccine. Both conserved end residues are part of each CDR3. A D gene is named only where the DNA matches it firmly. For some rows the clone size is stated as once, few or many, or as a class when expanded; others skip it.

V	D	J	size	DNA	CDR3
TRBV18	TRBD1	TRBJ1-3	NA	TGTGCCAGCTCACCACCTATCGGACAGGGCTCTGGAAACACCATATATTTT	CASSPPIGQGSGNTIYF
TRBV7-2	TRBD1	TRBJ2-7	few	TGTGCCAGCAGCTTAATCCAGGGGGCCTACGAGCAGTACTTC	CASSLIQGAYEQYF
TRBV20-1	TRBD1	TRBJ2-1	NA	TGCAGTGCTGACCGGGACAGGGGGCAGAATGAGCAGTTCTTC	CSADRDRGQNEQFF
TRBV20-1	NA	TRBJ1-1	few	TGCAGTGCTTCCGATGGGAACACTGAAGCTTTCTTT	CSASDGNTEAFF
TRBV12-3/TRBV12-4	TRBD1	TRBJ2-2	few	TGTGCCAGCAGTGGGGACAGGGGCGAGACCGGGGAGCTGTTTTTT	CASSGDRGETGELFF
TRBV6-5	NA	TRBJ2-2	few	TGTGCCAGCAGTTACTCAAGGACAATCAGAAACGGGGAGCTGTTTTTT	CASSYSRTIRNGELFF
TRBV6-1	NA	TRBJ1-5	few	TGTGCCAGCAGTGTACAGGATAGCAATCAGCCCCAGCATTTT	CASSVQDSNQPQHF
TRBV5-5	NA	TRBJ2-7	NA	TGTGCCACCCAGCAGGGGAACTCCTACGAGCAGTACTTC	CATQQGNSYEQYF
TRBV20-1	TRBD2	TRBJ2-1	NA	TGCTGTGCTACAGATCCGGCGGGTAGCGGGACCTACAATGAGCAGTTCTTC	CCATDPAGSGTYNEQFF
TRBV5-1	TRBD1	TRBJ2-3	many	TGCGCCAGCAGCACAGGGGGCATGGACACAGATACGCAGTATTTT	CASSTGGMDTDTQYF
TRBV15	NA	TRBJ1-1	NA	TGTGCCACCAGCAGATCGGTAGGGGGGATCGCTGAAGCTTTCTTT	CATSRSVGGIAEAFF
TRBV9	NA	TRBJ2-3	many	TGTGCCAGCAGCGTAGCACGGGGTGGGGGACACTTCACAGATACGCAGTATTTT	CASSVARGGGHFTDTQYF
TRBV5-1	NA	TRBJ2-7	many	TGCGCCAGCAGCCCAGTTCCGGCAGGGACGCCCTACGAGCAGTACTTC	CASSPVPAGTPYEQYF
TRBV29-1	NA	TRBJ2-3	NA	TGCAGCGAGTGGACTAGCACAGATACGCAGTATTTT	CSEWTSTDTQYF
TRBV7-9	TRBD1	TRBJ1-2	NA	TGTGCCAGCAGCTCCCCAGAACCGGGACAGAGTGGATCCTACACCTTC	CASSSPEPGQSGSYTF
TRBV12-3/TRBV12-4	TRBD1	TRBJ1-5	NA	TGTGCCAGCAGTTCAGGGGACAGGGATAGGAATCAGCCCCAGCATTTT	CASSSGDRDRNQPQHF
TRBV10-3	TRBD2	TRBJ2-1	few	TGTGCCATCAGTGAGAAGCGGGGGTTCGATGAGCAGTTCTTC	CAISEKRGFDEQFF
TRBV24-1	TRBD2	TRBJ2-1	many	TGTGCCACCAGTGATGTGGCTAGCGGGAGCTCCTACAATGAGCAGTTCTTC	CATSDVASGSSYNEQFF
TRBV14	NA	TRBJ2-1	NA	TGTGCCAGCAGCCGGTCGGGCAGCGAGCAGTTCTTC	CASSRSGSEQFF
TRBV12-3/TRBV12-4	TRBD1	TRBJ1-5	many	TGTGCCAGCAGTCCTTCTCGACAGGGAGGAAACAATCAGCCCCAGCATTTT	CASSPSRQGGNNQPQHF